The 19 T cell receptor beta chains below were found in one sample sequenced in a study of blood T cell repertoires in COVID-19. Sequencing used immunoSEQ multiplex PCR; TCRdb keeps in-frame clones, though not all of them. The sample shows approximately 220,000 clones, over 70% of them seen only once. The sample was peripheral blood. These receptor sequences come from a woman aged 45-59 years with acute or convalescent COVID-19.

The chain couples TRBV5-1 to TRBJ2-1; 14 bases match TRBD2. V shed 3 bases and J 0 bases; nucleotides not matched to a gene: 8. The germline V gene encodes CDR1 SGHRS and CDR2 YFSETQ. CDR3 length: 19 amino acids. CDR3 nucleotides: TGCGCCAGCAGCTCCACCGGGACTAGCGGGAGAGGCTCCTACAATGAGCAGTTCTTC. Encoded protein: CASSSTGTSGRGSYNEQFF.

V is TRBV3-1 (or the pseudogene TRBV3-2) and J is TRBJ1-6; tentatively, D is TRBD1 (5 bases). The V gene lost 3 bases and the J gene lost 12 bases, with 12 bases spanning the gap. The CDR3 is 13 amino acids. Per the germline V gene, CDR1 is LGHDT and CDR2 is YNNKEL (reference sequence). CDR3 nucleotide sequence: TGTGCCAGCAGCCACGTACCCGGGGGACCCCTCCACTTT. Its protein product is CASSHVPGGPLHF.

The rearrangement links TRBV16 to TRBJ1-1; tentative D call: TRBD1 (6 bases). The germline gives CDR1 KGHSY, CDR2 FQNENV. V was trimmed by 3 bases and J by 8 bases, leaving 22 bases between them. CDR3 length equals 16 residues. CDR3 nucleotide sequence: TGTGCCAGCAGCCAGGGACACCTCGGACGTCAAAGGGAAGCTTTCTTT. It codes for CASSQGHLGRQREAFF.

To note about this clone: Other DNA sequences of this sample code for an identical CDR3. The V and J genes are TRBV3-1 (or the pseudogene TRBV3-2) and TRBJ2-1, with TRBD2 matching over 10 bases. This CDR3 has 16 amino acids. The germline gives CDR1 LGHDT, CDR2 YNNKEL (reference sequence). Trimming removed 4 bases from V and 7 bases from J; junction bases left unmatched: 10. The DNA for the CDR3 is TGTGCCAGCAGCCTTAGAGGGAGCGGGAGGGGTAATGAGCAGTTCTTC. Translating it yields CASSLRGSGRGNEQFF.

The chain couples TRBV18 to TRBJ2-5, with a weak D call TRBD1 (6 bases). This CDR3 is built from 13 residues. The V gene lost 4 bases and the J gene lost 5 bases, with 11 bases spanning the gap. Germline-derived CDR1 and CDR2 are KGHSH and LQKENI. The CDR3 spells CASSLSGEETQYF. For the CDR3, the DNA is TGTGCCAGCTCACTTTCAGGGGAGGAGACCCAGTACTTC.

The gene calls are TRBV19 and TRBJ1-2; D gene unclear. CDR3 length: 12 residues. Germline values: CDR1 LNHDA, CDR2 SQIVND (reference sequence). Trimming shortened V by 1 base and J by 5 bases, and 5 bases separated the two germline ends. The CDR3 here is CASSIALYGYTF. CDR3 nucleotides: TGTGCCAGTAGTATAGCTTTATATGGCTACACCTTC.

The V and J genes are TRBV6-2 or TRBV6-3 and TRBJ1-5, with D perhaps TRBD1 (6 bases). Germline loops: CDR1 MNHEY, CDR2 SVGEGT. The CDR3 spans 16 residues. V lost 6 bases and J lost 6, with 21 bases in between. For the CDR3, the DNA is TGTGCCAGCAGCCCAGGTAGGAACAGGGCGGGTCAGCCCCAGCATTTT. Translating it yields CASSPGRNRAGQPQHF.

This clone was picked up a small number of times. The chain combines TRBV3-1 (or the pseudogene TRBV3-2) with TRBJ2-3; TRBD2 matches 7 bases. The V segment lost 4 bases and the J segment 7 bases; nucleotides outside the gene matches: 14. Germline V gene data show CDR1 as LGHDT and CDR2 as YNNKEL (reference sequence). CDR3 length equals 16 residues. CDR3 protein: CASSRTSSGLLNTQYF. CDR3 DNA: TGTGCCAGCAGCCGTACCTCTAGCGGACTACTGAATACGCAGTATTTT.

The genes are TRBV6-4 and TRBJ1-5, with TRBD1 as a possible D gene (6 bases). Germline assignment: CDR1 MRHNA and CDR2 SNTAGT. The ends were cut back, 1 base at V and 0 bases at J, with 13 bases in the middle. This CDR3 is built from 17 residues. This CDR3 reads CASSDLLQGYSNQPQHF. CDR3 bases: TGTGCCAGCAGTGACTTGCTACAGGGTTATAGCAATCAGCCCCAGCATTTT.

The CDR3 region is CASSARAGVYEQYF. CDR3 nucleotide sequence: TGCGCCAGCAGTGCTCGAGCGGGAGTCTACGAGCAGTACTTC. The chain has TRBV10-2 and TRBJ2-7; 8 nucleotides align to TRBD2. J lost 3 bases, V lost 4 bases, and 5 bases had no gene match. This CDR3 comprises 14 residues. Germline values: CDR1 WSHSY, CDR2 SAAADI.

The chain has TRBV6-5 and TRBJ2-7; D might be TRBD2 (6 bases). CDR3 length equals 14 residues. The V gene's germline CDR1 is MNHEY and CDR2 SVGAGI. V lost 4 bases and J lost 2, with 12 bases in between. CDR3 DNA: TGTGCCAGCAGTTGGTTAGCGGACCCCTACGAGCAGTACTTC. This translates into CASSWLADPYEQYF.

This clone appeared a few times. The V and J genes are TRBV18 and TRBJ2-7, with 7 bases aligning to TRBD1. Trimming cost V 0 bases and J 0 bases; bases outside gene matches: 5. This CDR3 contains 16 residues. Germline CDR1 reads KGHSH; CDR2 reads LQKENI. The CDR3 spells CASSPPGGAASYEQYF. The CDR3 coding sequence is TGTGCCAGCTCACCACCAGGGGGCGCGGCCTCCTACGAGCAGTACTTC.

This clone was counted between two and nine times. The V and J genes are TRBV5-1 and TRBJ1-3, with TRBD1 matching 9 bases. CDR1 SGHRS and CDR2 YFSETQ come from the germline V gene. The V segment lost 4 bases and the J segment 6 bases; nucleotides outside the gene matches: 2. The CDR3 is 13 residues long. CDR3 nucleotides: TGCGCCAGCAGCCCACAGGGGGCAAACACCATATATTTT. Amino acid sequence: CASSPQGANTIYF.

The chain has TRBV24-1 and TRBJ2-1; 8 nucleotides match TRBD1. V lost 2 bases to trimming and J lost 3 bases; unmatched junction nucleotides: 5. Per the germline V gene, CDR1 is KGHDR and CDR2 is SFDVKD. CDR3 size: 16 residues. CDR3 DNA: TGTGCCACCAGTGATTGGACAGGGTTCGGCTACAATGAGCAGTTCTTC. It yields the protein CATSDWTGFGYNEQFF.

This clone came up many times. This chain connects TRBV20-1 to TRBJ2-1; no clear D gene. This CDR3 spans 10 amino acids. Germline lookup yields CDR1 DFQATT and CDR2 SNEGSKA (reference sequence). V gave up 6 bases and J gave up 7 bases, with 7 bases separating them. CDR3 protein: CSARENEQFF. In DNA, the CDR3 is TGCAGTGCCCGCGAGAATGAGCAGTTCTTC.

The CDR3 nucleotides read TGTGCCAGCAGCTTAAGACAGGAGGCCCCGACTAGCACAGATACGCAGTATTTT. Amino acids: CASSLRQEAPTSTDTQYF. This chain links TRBV7-9 with TRBJ2-3, with a tentative D call TRBD1 (6 bases). The CDR3 covers 18 residues. The ends were cut back, 2 bases at V and 0 bases at J, with 18 bases in the middle. Per germline, CDR1 SEHNR and CDR2 FQNEAQ (reference sequence).

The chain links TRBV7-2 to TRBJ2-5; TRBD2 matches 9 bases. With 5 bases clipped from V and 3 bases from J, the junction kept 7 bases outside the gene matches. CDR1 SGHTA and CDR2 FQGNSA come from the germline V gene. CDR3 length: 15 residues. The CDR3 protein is CASSPGTSRKETQYF. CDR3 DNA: TGTGCCAGCAGCCCGGGGACTAGCCGAAAAGAGACCCAGTACTTC.

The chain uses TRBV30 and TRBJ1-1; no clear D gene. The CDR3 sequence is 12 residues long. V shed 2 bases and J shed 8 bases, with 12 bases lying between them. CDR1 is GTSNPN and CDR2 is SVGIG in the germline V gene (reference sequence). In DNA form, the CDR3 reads TGTGCCTGGAGTCTCGGGAGCCTCGAAGCTTTCTTT. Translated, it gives CAWSLGSLEAFF.

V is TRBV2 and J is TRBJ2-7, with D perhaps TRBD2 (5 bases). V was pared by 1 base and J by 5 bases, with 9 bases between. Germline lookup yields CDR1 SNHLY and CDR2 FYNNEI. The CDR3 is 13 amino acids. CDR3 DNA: TGTGCCAGCAGTGAAGGCTCCGGGGACGAGCAGTACTTC. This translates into CASSEGSGDEQYF.